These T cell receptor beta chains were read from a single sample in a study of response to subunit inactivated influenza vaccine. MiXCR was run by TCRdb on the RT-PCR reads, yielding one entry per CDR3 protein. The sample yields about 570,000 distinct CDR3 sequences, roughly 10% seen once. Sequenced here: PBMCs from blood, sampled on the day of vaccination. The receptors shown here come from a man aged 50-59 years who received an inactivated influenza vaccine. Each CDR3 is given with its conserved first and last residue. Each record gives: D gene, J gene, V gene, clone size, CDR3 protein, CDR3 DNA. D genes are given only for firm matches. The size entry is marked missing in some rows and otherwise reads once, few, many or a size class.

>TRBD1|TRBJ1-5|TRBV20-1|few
CSASGTDQPQHF
TGCAGTGCTAGCGGGACAGATCAGCCCCAGCATTTT
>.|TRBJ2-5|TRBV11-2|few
CASSLDPRGETQYF
TGTGCCAGCAGCTTAGATCCCAGGGGCGAGACCCAGTACTTC
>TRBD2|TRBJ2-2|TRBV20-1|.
CSAKNSGRAGTGELFF
TGCAGTGCTAAAAATAGCGGGAGGGCCGGGACCGGGGAGCTGTTTTTT
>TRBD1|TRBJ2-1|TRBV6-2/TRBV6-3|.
CASRKQGESYNEQFF
TGTGCCAGCAGAAAACAGGGGGAGTCCTACAATGAGCAGTTCTTC
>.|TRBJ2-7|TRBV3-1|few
CASSQDFAGPAEQYF
TGTGCCAGCAGCCAAGATTTTGCAGGTCCAGCCGAGCAGTACTTC
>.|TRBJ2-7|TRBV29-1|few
CSVEVPPGQGSFGQYF
TGCAGCGTTGAAGTCCCACCAGGTCAGGGATCTTTCGGGCAGTACTTC
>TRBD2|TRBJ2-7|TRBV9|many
CASSVGLAGDEQYF
TGTGCCAGCAGCGTCGGACTAGCGGGAGACGAGCAGTACTTC
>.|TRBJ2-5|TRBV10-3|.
CAISEWLDSQETQYF
TGTGCCATCAGTGAATGGCTCGACAGCCAAGAGACCCAGTACTTC
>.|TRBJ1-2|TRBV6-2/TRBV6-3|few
CASSYFGGPANYGYTF
TGTGCCAGCAGTTACTTTGGGGGTCCGGCTAACTATGGCTACACCTTC
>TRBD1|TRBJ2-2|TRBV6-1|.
CASSPLGQPNTGELFF
TGTGCCAGCAGTCCCCTGGGACAGCCGAACACCGGGGAGCTGTTTTTT
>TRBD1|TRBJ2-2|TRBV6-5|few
CASSYSRTGGFGELFF
TGTGCCAGCAGTTACTCCCGGACAGGGGGTTTCGGGGAGCTGTTTTTT
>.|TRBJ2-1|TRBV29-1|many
CSVELGWNEQFF
TGCAGCGTTGAGCTTGGGTGGAATGAGCAGTTCTTC
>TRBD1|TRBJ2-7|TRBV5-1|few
CASGTDPSYEQYF
TGCGCCAGCGGGACAGACCCTTCCTACGAGCAGTACTTC
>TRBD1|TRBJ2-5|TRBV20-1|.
CSAGRGSGYQETQYF
TGCAGTGCGGGCAGGGGGAGCGGTTACCAAGAGACCCAGTACTTC
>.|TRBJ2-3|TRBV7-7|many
CASSSSPGDGTQYF
TGTGCCAGCAGCTCTAGCCCGGGAGACGGTACGCAGTATTTT
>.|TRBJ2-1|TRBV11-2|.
CASRRGLNEQFF
TGTGCCAGCAGGCGGGGTCTGAATGAGCAGTTCTTC